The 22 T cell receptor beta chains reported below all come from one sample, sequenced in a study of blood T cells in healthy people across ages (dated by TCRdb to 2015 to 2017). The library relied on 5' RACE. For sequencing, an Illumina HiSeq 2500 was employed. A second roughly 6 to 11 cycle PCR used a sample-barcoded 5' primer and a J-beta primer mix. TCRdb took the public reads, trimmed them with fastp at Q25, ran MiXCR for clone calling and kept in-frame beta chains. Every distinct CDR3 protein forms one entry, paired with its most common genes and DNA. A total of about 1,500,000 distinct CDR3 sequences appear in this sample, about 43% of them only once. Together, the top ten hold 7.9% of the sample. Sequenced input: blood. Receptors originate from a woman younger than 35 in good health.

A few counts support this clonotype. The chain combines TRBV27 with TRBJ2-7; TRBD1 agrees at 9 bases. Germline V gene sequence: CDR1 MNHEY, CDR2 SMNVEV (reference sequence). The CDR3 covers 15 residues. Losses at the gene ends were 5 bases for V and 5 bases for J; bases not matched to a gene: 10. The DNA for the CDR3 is TGTGCCAGCAGTATTCTCCGGGACAGGGTCCACGAGCAGTACTTC. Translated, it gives CASSILRDRVHEQYF.

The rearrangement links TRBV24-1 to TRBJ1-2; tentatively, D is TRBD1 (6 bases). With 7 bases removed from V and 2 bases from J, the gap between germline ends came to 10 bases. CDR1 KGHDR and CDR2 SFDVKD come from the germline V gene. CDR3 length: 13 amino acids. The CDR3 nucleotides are TGTGCCACCAGGGATACAGGGAACTATGGCTACACCTTC. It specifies CATRDTGNYGYTF.

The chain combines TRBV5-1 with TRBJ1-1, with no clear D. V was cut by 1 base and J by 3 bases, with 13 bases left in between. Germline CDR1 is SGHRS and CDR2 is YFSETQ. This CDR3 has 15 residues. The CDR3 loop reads CASSLSSPPHTEAFF. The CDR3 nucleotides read TGCGCCAGCAGCTTGTCTTCCCCGCCTCACACTGAAGCTTTCTTT.

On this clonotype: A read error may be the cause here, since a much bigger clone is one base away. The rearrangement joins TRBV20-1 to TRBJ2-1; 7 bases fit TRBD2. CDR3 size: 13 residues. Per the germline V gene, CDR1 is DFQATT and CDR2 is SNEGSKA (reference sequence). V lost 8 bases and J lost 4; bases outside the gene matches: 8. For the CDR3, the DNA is TGCAGTTGGGAGCGGGGACTATACAATGAGCAGTTCTTC. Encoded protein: CSWERGLYNEQFF.

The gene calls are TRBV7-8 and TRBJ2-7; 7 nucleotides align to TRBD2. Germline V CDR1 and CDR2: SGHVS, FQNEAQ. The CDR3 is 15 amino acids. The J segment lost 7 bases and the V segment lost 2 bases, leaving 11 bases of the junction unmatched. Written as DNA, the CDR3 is TGTGCCAGCAGCTTATTCGCGCGGGAGAGAGTAGAGCAGTACTTC. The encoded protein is CASSLFARERVEQYF.

CDR3 in DNA: TGTGCCAGCAGCCAGGAGTCACGGGGACGGCTTCGGGTGAACACTGAAGCTTTCTTT. Residues: CASSQESRGRLRVNTEAFF. This rearrangement joins TRBV14 to TRBJ1-1; possible D gene TRBD1, 5 bases. The CDR3 sequence is 19 residues long. Per germline, CDR1 SGHDN and CDR2 FVKESK. V lost 3 bases and J lost 0, with 23 bases in between.

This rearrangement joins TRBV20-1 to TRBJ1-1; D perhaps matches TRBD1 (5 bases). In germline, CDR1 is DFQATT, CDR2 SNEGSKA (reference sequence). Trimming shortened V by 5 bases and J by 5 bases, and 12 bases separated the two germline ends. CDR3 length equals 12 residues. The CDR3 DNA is TGCAGTGCTGGGGGTGGATGGACTGAAGCTTTCTTT. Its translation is CSAGGGWTEAFF.

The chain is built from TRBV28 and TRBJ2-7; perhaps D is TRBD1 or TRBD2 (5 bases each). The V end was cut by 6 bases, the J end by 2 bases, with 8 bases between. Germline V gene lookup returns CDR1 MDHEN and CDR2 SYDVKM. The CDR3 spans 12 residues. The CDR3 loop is CASREGPYEQYF. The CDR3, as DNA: TGTGCCAGCAGAGAGGGGCCCTACGAGCAGTACTTC.

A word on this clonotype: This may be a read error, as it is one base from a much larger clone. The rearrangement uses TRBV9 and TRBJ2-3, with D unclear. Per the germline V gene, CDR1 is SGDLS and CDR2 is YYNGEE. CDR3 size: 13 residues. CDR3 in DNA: TGTGCCAGCAGCGTAGGGGTCTCCGATACGCGGTATTTT. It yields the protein CASSVGVSDTRYF. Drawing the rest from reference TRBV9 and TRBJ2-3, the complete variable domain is DSGVTQTPKHLITATGQRVTLRCSPRSGDLSVYWYQQSLDQGLQFLIQYYNGEERAKGNILERFSAQQFPDLHSELNLSSLELGDSALYFCASSVGVSDTRYFGPGTRLTVL.

CDR3 loop: CSGFEQYF. CDR3 DNA sequence: TGCAGCGGGTTCGAGCAGTACTTC. The rearrangement uses TRBV29-1 and TRBJ2-5; D remains unclear. The J call is uncertain, as TRBJ2-7 better fits the DNA end. The CDR3 sequence is 8 residues long. Germline V CDR1 and CDR2: SQVTM, ANQGSEA.

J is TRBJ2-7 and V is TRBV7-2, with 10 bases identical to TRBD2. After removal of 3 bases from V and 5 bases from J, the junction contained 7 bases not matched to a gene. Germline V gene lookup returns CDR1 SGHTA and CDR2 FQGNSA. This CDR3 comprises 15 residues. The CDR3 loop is CASSLASGRINEQYF. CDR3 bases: TGTGCCAGCAGCTTGGCTAGCGGGAGAATCAACGAGCAGTACTTC.

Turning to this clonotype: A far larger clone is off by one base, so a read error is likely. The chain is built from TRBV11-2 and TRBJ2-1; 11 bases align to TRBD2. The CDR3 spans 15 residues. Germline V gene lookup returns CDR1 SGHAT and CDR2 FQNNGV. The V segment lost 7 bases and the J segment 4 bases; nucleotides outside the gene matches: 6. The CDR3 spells CASNSGTSGYNEQFF. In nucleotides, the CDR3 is TGTGCCAGCAACTCCGGGACTAGCGGTTACAATGAGCAGTTCTTC.

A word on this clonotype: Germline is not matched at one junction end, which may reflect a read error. The CDR3 DNA reads as TGTGCCAGTGGTTCACTGGAATGGAGTTCCGGGGTTAGCACAGATACGCAGTATTTT. As protein: CASGSLEWSSGVSTDTQYF. The genes are TRBV12-5 and TRBJ2-3, with D maybe TRBD2 (5 bases). Germline values: CDR1 LGHNT, CDR2 FRNRAP. This CDR3 is built from 19 residues.

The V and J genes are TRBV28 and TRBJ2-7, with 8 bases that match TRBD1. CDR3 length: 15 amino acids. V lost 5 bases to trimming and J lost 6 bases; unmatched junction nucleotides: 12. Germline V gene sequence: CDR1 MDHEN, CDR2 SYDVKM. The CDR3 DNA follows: TGTGCCAGCAGTCCCGACAGGGGCCAAGCCAGCGAGCAGTACTTC. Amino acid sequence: CASSPDRGQASEQYF. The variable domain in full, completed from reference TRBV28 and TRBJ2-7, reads DVKVTQSSRYLVKRTGEKVFLECVQDMDHENMFWYRQDPGLGLRLIYFSYDVKMKEKGDIPEGYSVSREKKERFSLILESASTNQTSMYLCASSPDRGQASEQYFGPGTRLTVT.

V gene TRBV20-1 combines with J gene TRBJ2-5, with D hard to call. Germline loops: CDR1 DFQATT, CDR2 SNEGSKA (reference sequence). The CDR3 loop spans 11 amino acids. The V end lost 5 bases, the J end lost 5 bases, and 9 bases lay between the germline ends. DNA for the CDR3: TGCAGTGCTCTGCAATGGGAGACCCAGTACTTC. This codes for CSALQWETQYF.

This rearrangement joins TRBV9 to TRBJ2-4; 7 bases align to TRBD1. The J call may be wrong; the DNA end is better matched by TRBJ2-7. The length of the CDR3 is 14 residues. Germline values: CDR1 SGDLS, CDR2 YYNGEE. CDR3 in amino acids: CASSATGTDYEQYF. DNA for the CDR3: TGTGCCAGCAGCGCGACCGGGACAGACTACGAGCAGTACTTC.

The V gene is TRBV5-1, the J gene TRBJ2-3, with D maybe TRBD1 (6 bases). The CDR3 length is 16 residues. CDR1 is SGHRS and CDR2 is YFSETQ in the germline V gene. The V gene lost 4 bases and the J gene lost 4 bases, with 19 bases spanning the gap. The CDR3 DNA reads TGCGCCAGCAGCCCGCCAACAGGGTTAGGTGCAGATACGCAGTATTTT. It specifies CASSPPTGLGADTQYF.

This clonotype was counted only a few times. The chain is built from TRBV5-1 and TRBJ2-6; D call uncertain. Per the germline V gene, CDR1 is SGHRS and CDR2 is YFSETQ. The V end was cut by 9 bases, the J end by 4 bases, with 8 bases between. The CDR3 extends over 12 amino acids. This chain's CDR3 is CATPLGANVLTF. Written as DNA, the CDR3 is TGCGCCACCCCTCTAGGGGCCAACGTCCTGACTTTC. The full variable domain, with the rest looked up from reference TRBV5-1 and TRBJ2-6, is KAGVTQTPRYLIKTRGQQVTLSCSPISGHRSVSWYQQTPGQGLQFLFEYFSETQRNKGNFPGRFSGRQFSNSRSEMNVSTLELGDSALYLCATPLGANVLTFGAGSRLTVL.

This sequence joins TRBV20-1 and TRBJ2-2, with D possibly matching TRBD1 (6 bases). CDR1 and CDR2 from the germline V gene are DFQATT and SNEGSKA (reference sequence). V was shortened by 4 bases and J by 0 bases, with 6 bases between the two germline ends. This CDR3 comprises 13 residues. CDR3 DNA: TGCAGTGCTAACAGGGCGAACACCGGGGAGCTGTTTTTT. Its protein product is CSANRANTGELFF.

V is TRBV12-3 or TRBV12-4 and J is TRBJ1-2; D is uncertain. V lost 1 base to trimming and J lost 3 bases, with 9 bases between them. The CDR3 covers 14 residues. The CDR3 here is CASSLERGYYGYTF. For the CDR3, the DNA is TGTGCCAGCAGTTTAGAGCGGGGATACTATGGCTACACCTTC.

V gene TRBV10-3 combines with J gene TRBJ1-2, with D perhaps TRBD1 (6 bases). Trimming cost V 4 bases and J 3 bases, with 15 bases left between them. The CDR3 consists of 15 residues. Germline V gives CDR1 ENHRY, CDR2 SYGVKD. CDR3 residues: CAISGTGGFDYGYTF. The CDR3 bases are TGTGCCATCAGTGGGACGGGGGGCTTTGACTATGGCTACACCTTC.

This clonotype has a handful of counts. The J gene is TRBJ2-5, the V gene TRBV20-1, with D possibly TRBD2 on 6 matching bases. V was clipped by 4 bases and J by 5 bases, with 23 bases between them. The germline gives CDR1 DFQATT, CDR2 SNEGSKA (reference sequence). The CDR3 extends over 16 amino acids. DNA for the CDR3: TGCAGTGCTAAAAGGGGAGGACGGGGCGGTGTGGAGACCCAGTACTTC. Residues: CSAKRGGRGGVETQYF.